This T cell receptor beta chain was sequenced in a study of CD8+ T cells in alopecia areata. Per the germline V gene, CDR1 is MNHEY and CDR2 is SMNVEV (reference sequence). The CDR3 is 14 residues long. V was clipped by 5 bases and J by 9 bases, with 17 bases between them. It was cDNA, reverse transcribed from extracted RNA, that served as the sequencing template. The assay was immunoSEQ multiplex PCR, and TCRdb's table has in-frame clones only and misses some. Among 80,000 or so clones listed, approximately 72% were seen once. Described treatment: oral pan-JAK inhibitor, 5-10 mg twice daily. This sequence was found in a human donor with alopecia areata. Sequencing used CD8+ T cells sorted from blood, obtained at week 24, from a patient treated with tofacitinib. The genes are TRBV27 and TRBJ2-1; D unclear. The CDR3 DNA reads as TGTGCCAGCAGTCCCCCCCCTTGGGGTGGTGAGCAGTTCTTC. Translation gives CASSPPPWGGEQFF.